These T cell receptor beta chains were read from a single sample in a study of T cells in Graves' hyperthyroidism and ophthalmopathy. In TCRdb, the multiplex PCR reads were re-called with MiXCR into one record per CDR3 protein. The sample shows a few hundred thousand distinct CDR3 sequences, around a sixth of them seen only once. Specimen: blood. These receptors originate from a man between 18 and 29 years old with Graves' ophthalmopathy. Both conserved end residues are part of each CDR3. Each record gives: V gene, J gene, D gene, clone size, CDR3 protein, CDR3 DNA. D genes are given only for firm matches. Clone sizes are given selectively: once, few, many, or a class where the clone is expanded.

TRBV7-9	TRBJ1-4	-	many	CASSPDRAPTTNEKLFF	TGTGCCAGCAGCCCAGACAGAGCGCCTACAACTAATGAAAAACTGTTTTTT
TRBV2	TRBJ1-2	-	many	CASRDPDYGYTF	TGTGCCAGCAGAGACCCGGATTATGGCTACACCTTC
TRBV5-1	TRBJ1-1	-	many	CASSLGGNEAFF	TGCGCCAGCAGCCTGGGGGGGAATGAAGCTTTCTTT
TRBV14	TRBJ2-5	-	many	CASRLRAEETQYF	TGTGCCAGCAGACTCAGGGCTGAGGAGACCCAGTACTTC
TRBV11-2	TRBJ2-5	-	many	CASSNDWGQETQYF	TGTGCCAGCAGCAACGACTGGGGGCAAGAGACCCAGTACTTC
TRBV6-2/TRBV6-3	TRBJ2-3	-	many	CASIPTGGLTDTQYF	TGTGCCAGCATCCCCACCGGGGGCCTCACAGATACGCAGTATTTT
TRBV25-1	TRBJ1-1	-	few	CASSEEGGARTEAFF	TGTGCCAGCAGTGAAGAAGGGGGGGCGCGCACTGAAGCTTTCTTT
TRBV3-1	TRBJ2-1	TRBD2	few	CASSPAGTSGGLYNEQFF	TGTGCCAGCAGCCCTGCGGGGACTAGCGGGGGCCTCTACAATGAGCAGTTCTTC
TRBV7-3	TRBJ2-1	TRBD2	-	CASSPGTSGGFSVGEQFF	TGTGCCAGCAGCCCCGGGACTAGCGGGGGGTTTAGTGTCGGGGAGCAGTTCTTC
TRBV28	TRBJ2-7	-	many	CASSPGRGPSYEQYF	TGTGCCAGCAGCCCCGGCAGGGGCCCTTCCTACGAGCAGTACTTC
TRBV6-1	TRBJ1-5	-	-	CASSELGFNQPQHF	TGTGCCAGCAGTGAACTGGGGTTCAATCAGCCCCAGCATTTT
TRBV19	TRBJ1-2	TRBD1	-	CASSTGTGNFDGYTF	TGTGCCAGTAGTACCGGGACAGGGAACTTTGATGGCTACACCTTC
TRBV27	TRBJ1-2	-	many	CASSQGLGRGYTF	TGTGCCAGCAGCCAAGGACTGGGGAGAGGCTACACCTTC
TRBV5-1	TRBJ2-1	-	many	CASGVGSSYNEQFF	TGCGCCAGCGGCGTGGGGAGCTCCTACAATGAGCAGTTCTTC
TRBV29-1	TRBJ1-1	-	many	CSVAGLLNTEAFF	TGCAGCGTTGCAGGGCTGCTGAACACTGAAGCTTTCTTT